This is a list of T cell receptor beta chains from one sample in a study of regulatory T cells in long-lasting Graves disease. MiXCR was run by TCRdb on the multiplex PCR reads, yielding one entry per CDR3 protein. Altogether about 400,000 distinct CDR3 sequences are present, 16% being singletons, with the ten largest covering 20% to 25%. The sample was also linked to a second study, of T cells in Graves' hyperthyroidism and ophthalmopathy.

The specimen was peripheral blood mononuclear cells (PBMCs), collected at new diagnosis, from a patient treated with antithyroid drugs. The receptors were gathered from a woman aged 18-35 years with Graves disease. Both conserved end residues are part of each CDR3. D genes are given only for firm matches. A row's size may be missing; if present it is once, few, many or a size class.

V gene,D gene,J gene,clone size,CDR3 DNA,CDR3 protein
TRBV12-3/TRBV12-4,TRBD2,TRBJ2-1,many,TGTGCCAGCAGTCCCACTAGCGGGGGCAATGAGCAGTTCTTC,CASSPTSGGNEQFF
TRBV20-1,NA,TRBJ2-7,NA,TGCAGTGCTAGAGATCGGGGTAGCTCCTACGGGCAGTACTTC,CSARDRGSSYGQYF
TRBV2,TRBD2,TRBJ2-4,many,TGTGCCAGCAGTTCGGGACTAGCGGGTTTACTAGCCAAAAACATTCAGTACTTC,CASSSGLAGLLAKNIQYF
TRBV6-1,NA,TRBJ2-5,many,TGTGCCAGCAGTGATACAGGATTAACTTGGGGGACCCAGTACTTC,CASSDTGLTWGTQYF
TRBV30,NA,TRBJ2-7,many,TGTGCCTGGAGTGTATTAGTTTCGGCGGTTTGGTACTTC,CAWSVLVSAVWYF
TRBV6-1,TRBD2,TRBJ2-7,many,TGTGCCAGCAGTCAAGCGGGAACCTACGAGCAGTACTTC,CASSQAGTYEQYF
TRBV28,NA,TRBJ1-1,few,TGTGCCAGCAATTCTGTTCGGACTGAAGCTTTCTTT,CASNSVRTEAFF
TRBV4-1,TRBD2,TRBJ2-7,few,TGCGCCAGCAGCCAAGAGACGAGCGGGGGTACGATCTACGAGCAGTACTTC,CASSQETSGGTIYEQYF
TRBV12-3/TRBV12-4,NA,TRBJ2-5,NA,TGTGCCAGCAGGGGAACGACAGAGGGAGAGACCCAGTACTTC,CASRGTTEGETQYF
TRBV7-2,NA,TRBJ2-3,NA,TGTGCCAGCAGCTCTCCGAGAATACAGGGACACACAGATACGCAGTATTTT,CASSSPRIQGHTDTQYF
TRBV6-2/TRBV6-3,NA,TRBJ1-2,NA,TGTGCCAGCAGTGAAATGGGGGAGAATGGCTACACCTTC,CASSEMGENGYTF
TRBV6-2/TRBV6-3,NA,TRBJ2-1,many,TGTGCCAGCAGTTACGTGGGGATAGGCTCCAATGAGCAGTTCTTC,CASSYVGIGSNEQFF
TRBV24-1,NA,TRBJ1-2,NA,TGTGCCACCAGATCGAGGGATCACTATGGCTACACCTTC,CATRSRDHYGYTF
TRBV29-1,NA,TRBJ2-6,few,TGCAGCGTTGTCAGTACTGGGGCCAACGTCCTGACTTTC,CSVVSTGANVLTF
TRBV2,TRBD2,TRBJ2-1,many,TGTGCCAGCAGTGAAAGAATCGGACTAGCGGGAGACGAGCAGTTCTTC,CASSERIGLAGDEQFF
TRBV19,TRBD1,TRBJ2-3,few,TGTGCCAGTAGTAGGACAGGTACTAGCACAGATACGCAGTATTTT,CASSRTGTSTDTQYF
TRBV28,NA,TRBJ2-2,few,TGTGCCAGCAGTTTAGGCAGGGAGGACACCGGGGAGCTGTTTTTT,CASSLGREDTGELFF
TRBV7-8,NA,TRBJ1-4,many,TGTGCCAGCAGCCAGTGGACGGACTTGGGGGAAAAACTGTTTTTT,CASSQWTDLGEKLFF
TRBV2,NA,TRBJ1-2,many,TGTGCCAGCGGCCGGGACTCCCTTGCCCCCTATGGCTACACCTTC,CASGRDSLAPYGYTF
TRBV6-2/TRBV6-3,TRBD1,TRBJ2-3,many,TGTGCCAGCAGTTACTCCGGGACAGGGCGCCGGGATACGCAGTATTTT,CASSYSGTGRRDTQYF
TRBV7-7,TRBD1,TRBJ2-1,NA,TGTGCTAGCAGCGATACCGGGACAGGGGACTACAATGAGCAGTTCTTC,CASSDTGTGDYNEQFF
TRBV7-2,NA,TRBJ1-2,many,TGTGCCAGCAGCTTAGGGGCAGGGAGCTATGGCTACACCTTC,CASSLGAGSYGYTF
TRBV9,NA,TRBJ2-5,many,TGTGCCAGCAGGACTAGGCAAGAGACCCAGTACTTC,CASRTRQETQYF
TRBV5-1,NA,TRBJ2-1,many,TGCGCCAGCAGCTTGTCGGGGGAAAACGCCTACAATGAGCAGTTCTTC,CASSLSGENAYNEQFF
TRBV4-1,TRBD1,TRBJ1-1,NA,TGCGCCAGCAGCCAAGTCGTAGGGGGCCGAACTGAAGCTTTCTTT,CASSQVVGGRTEAFF